A single sample gave rise to the 26 T cell receptor beta chains below, sequenced in a study of radiation and T cells in renal cell carcinoma. The repertoire was sequenced with immunoSEQ multiplex PCR; TCRdb's copy has only in-frame clones and lacks some. The profile shows roughly 14,000 clones, approximately 56% of them singletons. Described treatment: treatment-naive control, cytoreductive nephrectomy. The source material was tumor tissue, sampled from a patient whose treatment was nephrectomy without radiotherapy. These receptors were taken from a man aged 60 to 69 with renal cell carcinoma.

This chain links TRBV7-6 with TRBJ1-1; 9 positions match TRBD1. This CDR3 has 17 residues. CDR1 and CDR2 from the germline V gene are SGHVS and FNYEAQ. Trimming at V came to 5 bases and at J to 3 bases, leaving 13 bases not matched to a gene. In DNA, the CDR3 is TGTGCCAGCAGCCCACGACAGGGGGGGGATGGAGACACTGAAGCTTTCTTT. Residues: CASSPRQGGDGDTEAFF.

The chain uses TRBV7-9 and TRBJ1-1; TRBD1 matches at 7 bases. The CDR3 consists of 14 residues. Trimming took 5 bases from V and 0 from J; bases not matched to a gene: 3. The V gene's germline CDR1 is SEHNR and CDR2 FQNEAQ (reference sequence). CDR3 residues: CASSPGQMNTEAFF. CDR3 in DNA: TGTGCCAGCAGCCCGGGACAGATGAACACTGAAGCTTTCTTT.

V and J are TRBV7-2 and TRBJ2-3, with 13 bases matching TRBD2. The trim removed 1 base at V and 4 bases at J, leaving 8 bases unmatched. This CDR3 comprises 18 residues. The V gene's germline CDR1 is SGHTA and CDR2 FQGNSA. The CDR3 DNA reads as TGTGCCAGCAGCTTAGTTTTACTAGCGGGAGGGCCCCCAGATACGCAGTATTTT. Protein: CASSLVLLAGGPPDTQYF.

CDR3 sequence reads: CASSTGEETQYF. CDR3 sequence (DNA): TGTGCCAGCAGTACAGGTGAAGAGACCCAGTACTTC. The chain carries TRBV6-1 and TRBJ2-5, with a possible D match to TRBD1 (5 bases). CDR1 and CDR2 from the germline V gene are MNHNS and SASEGT. V shed 5 bases and J shed 3 bases, with 7 bases lying between them. This CDR3 comprises 12 residues.

This clone was observed a few times. The chain links TRBV7-3 to TRBJ1-1; D unresolved. Germline V gene data show CDR1 as SGHTA and CDR2 as FQGTGA. Trimming pared 3 bases from V and 1 base from J, leaving 9 bases between. This CDR3 region has 14 residues. CDR3 DNA: TGTGCCAGCAGCTTTACACCCTCGAACACTGAAGCTTTCTTT. The encoded protein is CASSFTPSNTEAFF.

The chain couples TRBV28 to TRBJ2-5; 8 positions match TRBD2. The CDR3 totals 15 residues. Germline-derived CDR1 and CDR2 are MDHEN and SYDVKM. After removal of 2 bases from V and 3 bases from J, the junction contained 5 bases not matched to a gene. The CDR3 loop reads CASSLRPGGEETQYF. The CDR3 DNA is TGTGCCAGCAGTTTAAGGCCCGGGGGGGAAGAGACCCAGTACTTC.

V gene TRBV27 combines with J gene TRBJ2-1; 9 bases agree with TRBD2. The V gene end was trimmed by 6 bases and the J gene end by 6 bases; junction bases not matched to a gene: 9. The CDR3 has 15 amino acids. Germline-derived CDR1 and CDR2 are MNHEY and SMNVEV (reference sequence). The CDR3 nucleotides are TGTGCCAGCAGGTCAGGGACTAGCAGTGGCAATGAGCAGTTCTTC. Protein: CASRSGTSSGNEQFF.

The chain uses TRBV13 and TRBJ1-1, with TRBD1 identical over 7 bases. CDR1 and CDR2 from the germline V gene are PRHDT and FYEKMQ (reference sequence). Losses at the gene ends were 5 bases for V and 7 bases for J; bases not matched to a gene: 7. The CDR3 loop spans 13 amino acids. Here the CDR3 reads CASSRQGRGEAFF. For the CDR3, the DNA is TGTGCCAGCAGCCGACAGGGCAGGGGTGAAGCTTTCTTT.

The chain joins TRBV19 to TRBJ1-2; D ambiguous. Per germline, CDR1 LNHDA and CDR2 SQIVND (reference sequence). The length of the CDR3 is 14 residues. The V and J ends lost 3 bases and 3 bases respectively, with 11 bases between them. CDR3: CASSIEGSYYGYTF. In DNA form, the CDR3 reads TGTGCCAGTAGTATTGAGGGCAGCTACTATGGCTACACCTTC.

The CDR3, as DNA: TGTGCCAGCAGTGGAGGGGCAGCCGGAACAGATACGCAGTATTTT. Encoded protein: CASSGGAAGTDTQYF. The V gene is TRBV7-8, the J gene TRBJ2-3, with a possible D match to TRBD2 (6 bases). Germline lookup yields CDR1 SGHVS and CDR2 FQNEAQ. The CDR3 extends over 15 amino acids. V was clipped by 6 bases and J by 3 bases, with 16 bases between them.

This chain links TRBV27 with TRBJ2-7; D unclear. Germline values: CDR1 MNHEY, CDR2 SMNVEV (reference sequence). There are 13 residues in the CDR3. V was clipped by 5 bases and J by 3 bases, with 11 bases between them. The CDR3 nucleotides are TGTGCCAGCAGTCTAGGACCCGTCTACGAGCAGTACTTC. It specifies CASSLGPVYEQYF.

The V and J genes are TRBV7-9 and TRBJ2-7, with a tentative D call TRBD1 (5 bases). The CDR3 loop spans 16 amino acids. Germline CDR1 and CDR2: SEHNR and FQNEAQ (reference sequence). Trimming removed 5 bases from V and 3 bases from J, with 20 bases in between. In DNA form, the CDR3 reads TGTGCCAGCAGCCTCTCTCTGGCAGGGTCTAGCTACGAGCAGTACTTC. Its protein is CASSLSLAGSSYEQYF.

This chain joins TRBV2 and TRBJ1-2, with D tentatively TRBD1 (6 bases). Trimming shortened V by 1 base and J by 4 bases, and 16 bases separated the two germline ends. CDR3 length: 16 residues. Germline CDR1 SNHLY, CDR2 FYNNEI. CDR3 nucleotides: TGTGCCAGCAGTGAAGGGAACAGGGAGCTAGCCTATGGCTACACCTTC. Residues: CASSEGNRELAYGYTF.

This clone appeared a single time. The same CDR3 arises from other DNA sequences in this sample as well. V usage is TRBV5-6 and J usage is TRBJ1-2, with D unresolved. Germline V lookup: CDR1 SGHDT, CDR2 YYEEEE. The CDR3 contains 14 residues. V gave up 1 base and J gave up 2 bases, with 9 bases separating them. The CDR3 loop reads CASSLRPPNYGYTF. CDR3 DNA: TGTGCCAGCAGCTTGCGACCGCCAAACTATGGCTACACCTTC.

The chain employs TRBV5-3 and TRBJ1-2; D gene ambiguous. TRBV5-3 is an ORF, with its function uncertain. This CDR3 has 13 residues. Deletions cut 5 bases from V and 5 bases from J, with 13 bases between. CDR3 nucleotide sequence: TGTGCCAGAAGTTCAGCGAGGATTTATGGCTACACCTTC. It codes for CARSSARIYGYTF.

This chain joins TRBV5-6 and TRBJ2-7; 13 bases line up with TRBD2. Germline CDR1 SGHDT, CDR2 YYEEEE. This CDR3 is 15 amino acids long. V trimming: 4 bases; J trimming: 5 bases; junction bases outside the gene matches: 6. This chain's CDR3 is CASSPELAGGNEQYF. As DNA, the CDR3 is TGTGCCAGCAGCCCGGAACTAGCGGGGGGGAACGAGCAGTACTTC.

The rearrangement uses TRBV29-1 and TRBJ2-3; a weak D match, TRBD1 (6 bases). This CDR3 spans 15 amino acids. The germline V gene has CDR1 SQVTM and CDR2 ANQGSEA. The V end was cut by 5 bases, the J end by 0 bases, with 15 bases between. The CDR3 bases are TGCAGCGTTCCAGGGGTTGGGGGAAGCACAGATACGCAGTATTTT. The encoded protein is CSVPGVGGSTDTQYF.

This rearrangement joins TRBV19 to TRBJ2-3, with 10 positions matching TRBD2. V dropped 5 bases and J dropped 4; count of bases not matched to a gene: 6. CDR1 and CDR2 (germline): LNHDA, SQIVND (reference sequence). This CDR3 is 15 amino acids long. The CDR3 spells CASSASGSWADTQYF. CDR3 nucleotide sequence: TGTGCCAGTAGTGCTAGCGGGAGTTGGGCAGATACGCAGTATTTT.

J is TRBJ1-1 and V is TRBV19; 10 bases are shared with TRBD1. Germline trimming cut 5 bases from V and 3 bases from J; bases unmatched to any gene: 3. Looked up from germline, CDR1 is LNHDA and CDR2 is SQIVND (reference sequence). The CDR3 length is 14 residues. CDR3 residues: CASSVGQGYTEAFF. In DNA form, the CDR3 reads TGTGCCAGTAGTGTGGGACAGGGGTACACTGAAGCTTTCTTT.

The rearrangement uses TRBV7-9 and TRBJ1-3, with D maybe TRBD1 (5 bases). The V gene's germline CDR1 is SEHNR and CDR2 FQNEAQ (reference sequence). CDR3 length equals 16 residues. Trimming removed 1 base at V and 2 bases at J, with 12 bases between. CDR3 sequence: CASSLGFGAAGNTIYF. CDR3 sequence (DNA): TGTGCCAGCAGCTTAGGCTTTGGGGCGGCTGGAAACACCATATATTTT.

The gene calls are TRBV5-1 and TRBJ2-3; D uncertain. V was pared by 4 bases and J by 4 bases, with 7 bases between. The CDR3 sequence is 12 residues long. Germline V CDR1 and CDR2: SGHRS, YFSETQ. CDR3 residues: CASSGEADTQYF. The CDR3 DNA follows: TGCGCCAGCAGCGGGGAAGCAGATACGCAGTATTTT.

This clone was seen a few times. The rearrangement joins TRBV28 to TRBJ1-5, with D possibly being TRBD1 (6 bases). The CDR3 extends over 15 amino acids. V shed 2 bases and J shed 6 bases, with 14 bases lying between them. Germline lookup yields CDR1 MDHEN and CDR2 SYDVKM. The CDR3 DNA is TGTGCCAGCAGTTTACAGGGGACGCTTGCTCAGCCCCAGCATTTT. Translated, it gives CASSLQGTLAQPQHF.

The rearrangement uses TRBV5-4 and TRBJ2-7, with D perhaps TRBD2 (6 bases). V was clipped by 2 bases and J by 0 bases, with 18 bases between them. The CDR3 length is 17 residues. Germline values: CDR1 SGHNT, CDR2 YYREEE (reference sequence). The CDR3 region has the DNA TGTGCCAGCAGCTTCCCCCGCGGGGCTAGCGACTCCTACGAGCAGTACTTC. Translated, it gives CASSFPRGASDSYEQYF.

This sequence joins TRBV5-1 and TRBJ2-5, with no clear D. CDR1 and CDR2 from the germline V gene are SGHRS and YFSETQ. The CDR3 has 15 amino acids. V was pared by 0 bases and J by 3 bases, with 12 bases between. CDR3 DNA sequence: TGCGCCAGCAGCTTGGGAGCCGACCGGGAAGAGACCCAGTACTTC. Residues: CASSLGADREETQYF.

There are a few counts of this clone. The rearrangement uses TRBV28 and TRBJ1-2; possible D gene TRBD1, 6 bases. CDR3 length: 15 amino acids. Per the germline V gene, CDR1 is MDHEN and CDR2 is SYDVKM. V was pared by 1 base and J by 4 bases, with 13 bases between. CDR3 bases: TGTGCCAGCAGTTTATTAGGGGGGCGCTTCTATGGCTACACCTTC. It translates to CASSLLGGRFYGYTF.

CDR3: CASSVLAGAVTDTQYF. CDR3 bases: TGTGCCAGCAGTGTTCTAGCGGGGGCGGTCACAGATACGCAGTATTTT. The rearrangement joins TRBV6-1 to TRBJ2-3, with 10 bases that match TRBD2. The CDR3 loop spans 16 amino acids. Germline V lookup: CDR1 MNHNS, CDR2 SASEGT. V was pared by 4 bases and J by 2 bases, with 6 bases of the junction left unmatched.